This T cell receptor (beta chain) was recovered during a study of sequential checkpoint blockade in melanoma. Assay used: immunoSEQ multiplex PCR; TCRdb lists only in-frame clones, some missing. This sample yields about 27,000 clones, of which approximately 75% are seen a single time; about 14% belongs to the top ten. In this sample, this clone turned up a few times. Sample treatment: randomized to nivolumab then ipilimumab (arm A) or the reverse (arm B). The specimen comprised CD8+ T cells sorted from blood (inferred from file names), sampled from a patient given nivolumab and ipilimumab in sequence. The sequence was collected from a human donor with melanoma.

CDR3 DNA: TGCAGCGTTCCCGGGACAGGGACTGAAGCTTTCTTT. Translating gives CSVPGTGTEAFF. The chain is built from TRBV29-1 and TRBJ1-1, with 9 nucleotides matching TRBD1. The trim removed 5 bases at V and 5 bases at J, leaving 3 bases unmatched. The CDR3 is 12 amino acids. Germline V gene data show CDR1 as SQVTM and CDR2 as ANQGSEA. The variable domain in full, with the rest retrieved from reference TRBV29-1 and TRBJ1-1, is SAVISQKPSRDICQRGTSLTIQCQVDSQVTMMFWYRQQPGQSLTLIATANQGSEATYESGFVIDKFPISRPNLTFSTLTVSNMSPEDSSIYLCSVPGTGTEAFFGQGTRLTVV.